This T cell receptor beta chain was captured by sequencing in a study of neurological immune-mediated disorders. Findings and caveats of the study: When the repertoires were sorted by phylogenetic grouping, those of 18 of 34 multiple sclerosis patients ended up in one related-CDR3 cluster, a possible signature. CDR3 amino acid sequences found in expanded clones were never shared across subjects, suggesting private repertoires in all groups.

With 10-nucleotide random UMIs included, cDNA was synthesized by 5'RACE. TCRdb processed the 5' RACE reads anew with MiXCR; each CDR3 protein has one entry. The sample consists of 40,000 to 60,000 distinct CDR3 sequences, about 3.7% of them appearing once. This clonotype appeared many times. As yet, its antigen is unknown. The CDR3 length is 11 residues. CDR1 ENHRY and CDR2 SYGVKD come from the germline V gene. V was cut by 8 bases and J by 4 bases, with 7 bases left in between. Sequencing was done on a sample of PBMCs. The chain employs TRBV10-3 and TRBJ2-3; D gene uncertain. The TCR was taken from a man aged 35 to 55 with multiple sclerosis. The CDR3 nucleotides read TGTGCCATCCTGGAGTCAGATACGCAGTATTTT. Its protein is CAILESDTQYF.